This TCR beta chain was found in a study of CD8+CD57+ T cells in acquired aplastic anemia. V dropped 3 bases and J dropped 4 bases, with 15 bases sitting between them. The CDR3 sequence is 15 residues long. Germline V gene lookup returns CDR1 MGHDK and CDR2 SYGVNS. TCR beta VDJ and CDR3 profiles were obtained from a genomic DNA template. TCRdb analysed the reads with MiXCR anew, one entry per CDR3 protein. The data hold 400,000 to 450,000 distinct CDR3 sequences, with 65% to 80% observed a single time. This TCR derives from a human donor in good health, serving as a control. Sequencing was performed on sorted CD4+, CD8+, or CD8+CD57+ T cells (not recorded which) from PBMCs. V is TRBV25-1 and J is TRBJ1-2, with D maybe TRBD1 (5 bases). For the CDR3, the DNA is TGTGCCAGCAGTGAGTCGGTGACAGATGTCTATGGCTACACCTTC. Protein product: CASSESVTDVYGYTF.